The rows below give T cell receptor beta chains drawn from one sample of a study of beta chain features in type 1 diabetes. Using immunoSEQ multiplex PCR, the repertoire was profiled, and TCRdb retains in-frame clones only, with some absent. The repertoire holds 350,000 to 400,000 clones, with approximately 16% as singletons. Sample: naive CD4+ T cells from blood. Receptors originate from a woman younger than 35 in good health. Both conserved end residues are part of each CDR3. A D gene is named only where the DNA matches it firmly. A clone size is listed for some rows: how often the clone was seen (once, few, many), or a class if it is expanded.

>-|TRBV5-1|TRBJ2-7|TRBD2
TGCGCCAGCAGCCCCAGAGGCGGGAGCAAGCAGTACTTC
CASSPRGGSKQYF
>few|TRBV28|TRBJ2-2|-
TGTGCCAGCAGTTTTAGCGGTACGAACACCGGGGAGCTGTTTTTT
CASSFSGTNTGELFF
>few|TRBV28|TRBJ2-1|-
TGTGCCAGCAGTTTATATACGGTAGCGGATTACAATGAGCAGTTCTTC
CASSLYTVADYNEQFF
>-|TRBV6-6|TRBJ2-1|-
TGTGCCAGCACCACTGACACCTCCTACAATGAGCAGTTCTTC
CASTTDTSYNEQFF
>-|TRBV19|TRBJ1-4|-
TGTGCCAGTAGTATCCCCGGTGAAAAACTGTTTTTT
CASSIPGEKLFF
>-|TRBV30|TRBJ2-7|-
TGTGCCTGGAGTGTTAGTGTGCAGTACTTC
CAWSVSVQYF
>few|TRBV30|TRBJ1-5|TRBD1
TGTGCCTGCACGACAGGGGGTCAGCCCCAGCATTTT
CACTTGGQPQHF
>few|TRBV7-2|TRBJ2-1|-
TGTGCCAGCAGCTTAGAGCGGCGCTCCTACAATGAGCAGTTCTTC
CASSLERRSYNEQFF
>-|TRBV19|TRBJ1-1|-
TGTGCCAGTAGAAGACCTGGGGGGGGCAGACCTGAAGCTTTCTTT
CASRRPGGGRPEAFF
>few|TRBV30|TRBJ2-3|-
TGTGCCGCCCGACTGACAGATACGCAGTATTTT
CAARLTDTQYF
>-|TRBV30|TRBJ2-1|-
TGTGCCTGGAGTAGCGGGCGAAGCTCCTACAATGAGCAGTTCTTC
CAWSSGRSSYNEQFF
>-|TRBV29-1|TRBJ2-1|-
TGCAGCGCCCTATACTCTAGCGCCCACAATGAGCAGTTCTTC
CSALYSSAHNEQFF
>few|TRBV27|TRBJ2-2|TRBD2
TGTGCCAGCAGTTTAACTAGCGGGCCAACAAGGGGGGAGCTGTTTTTT
CASSLTSGPTRGELFF
>-|TRBV7-6|TRBJ2-7|TRBD2
TGTGCCAGCAGCTTAGGCGGGGGAGGCTACGAGCAGTACTTC
CASSLGGGGYEQYF
>few|TRBV28|TRBJ2-1|TRBD1
TGTGCCAGCAGTACTTCCGGGACAGCCGGCCGGGGCGAGTTCTTC
CASSTSGTAGRGEFF
>few|TRBV29-1|TRBJ2-1|TRBD2
TGCAGCGTTGAAGCCACGGGACTAGCGTTCATCTCCTACAATGAGCAGTTCTTC
CSVEATGLAFISYNEQFF
>few|TRBV6-5|TRBJ2-1|TRBD2
TGTGCCAGCAGGGAGGGACTAGCGGGACGCGATGAGCAGTTCTTC
CASREGLAGRDEQFF